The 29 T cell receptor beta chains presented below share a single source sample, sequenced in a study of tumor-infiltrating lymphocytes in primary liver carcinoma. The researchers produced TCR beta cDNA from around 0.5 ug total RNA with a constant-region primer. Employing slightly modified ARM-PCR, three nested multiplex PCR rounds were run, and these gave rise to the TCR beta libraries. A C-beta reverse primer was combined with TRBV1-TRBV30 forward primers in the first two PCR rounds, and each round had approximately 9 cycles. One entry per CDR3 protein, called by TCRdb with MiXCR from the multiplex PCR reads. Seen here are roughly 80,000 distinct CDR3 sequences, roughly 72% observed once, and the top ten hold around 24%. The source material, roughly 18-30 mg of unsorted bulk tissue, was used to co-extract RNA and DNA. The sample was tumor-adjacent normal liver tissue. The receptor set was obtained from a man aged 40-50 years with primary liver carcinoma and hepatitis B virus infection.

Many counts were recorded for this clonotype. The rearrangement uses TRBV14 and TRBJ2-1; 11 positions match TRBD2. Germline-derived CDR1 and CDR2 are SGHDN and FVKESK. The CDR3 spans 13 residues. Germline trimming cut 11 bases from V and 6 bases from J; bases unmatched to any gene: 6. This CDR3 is CASGLAAPNEQFF. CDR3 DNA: TGTGCCTCGGGACTAGCGGCTCCCAATGAGCAGTTCTTC.

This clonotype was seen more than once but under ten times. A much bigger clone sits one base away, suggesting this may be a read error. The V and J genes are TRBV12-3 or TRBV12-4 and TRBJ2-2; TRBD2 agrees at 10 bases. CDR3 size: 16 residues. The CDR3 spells CASSLFLAGATGGLCF. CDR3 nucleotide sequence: TGTGCCAGCAGTTTATTCCTAGCGGGAGCCACCGGGGGGCTGTGTTTT.

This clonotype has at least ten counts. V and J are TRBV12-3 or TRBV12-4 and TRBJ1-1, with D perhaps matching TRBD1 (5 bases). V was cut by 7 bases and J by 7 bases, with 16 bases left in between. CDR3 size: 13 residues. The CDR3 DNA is TGTGCCAGCACTATAACGGCAGGGCGTGAAGCTTTCTTT. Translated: CASTITAGREAFF.

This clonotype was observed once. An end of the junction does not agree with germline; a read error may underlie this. The CDR3 DNA reads as TGCGCCAGCAGTCAAGAACAGTTGCGGGATGCGGGCAAAAACATTGAGTACTTC. Its protein is CASSQEQLRDAGKNIEYF. V usage is TRBV4-1 and J usage is TRBJ2-4; TRBD2 is a possible D gene (6 bases). In germline, CDR1 is MGHRA, CDR2 YSYEKL. This CDR3 is 18 amino acids long.

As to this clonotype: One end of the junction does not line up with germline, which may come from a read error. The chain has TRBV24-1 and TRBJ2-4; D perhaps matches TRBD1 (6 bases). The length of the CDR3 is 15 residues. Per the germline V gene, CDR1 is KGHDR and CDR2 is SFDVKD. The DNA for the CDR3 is TGTACCACCATGGGGGACACTGAAGCCAAAAACATTCAGTACTTC. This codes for CTTMGDTEAKNIQYF.

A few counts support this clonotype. The CDR3 nucleotides are TGTGCCAGCAGTGCCCGATTGGATGACACAGATACGCAGTATTTT. It codes for CASSARLDDTDTQYF. V gene TRBV2 combines with J gene TRBJ2-3; the D is unclear. Germline loops: CDR1 SNHLY, CDR2 FYNNEI. The CDR3 has 15 amino acids. V shed 4 bases and J shed 2 bases, with 13 bases lying between them.

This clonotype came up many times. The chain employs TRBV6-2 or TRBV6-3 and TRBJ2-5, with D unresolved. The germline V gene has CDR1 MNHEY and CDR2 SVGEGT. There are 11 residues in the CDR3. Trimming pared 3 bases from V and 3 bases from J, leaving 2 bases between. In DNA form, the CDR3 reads TGTGCCAGCAGTTATAAAGAGACCCAGTACTTC. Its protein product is CASSYKETQYF.

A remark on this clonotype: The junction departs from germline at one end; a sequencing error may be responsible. The CDR3 coding sequence is TGTGCTAGCAGTTTTATAGGGGGCCCTCATCCCCAGCATTTT. It is translated as CASSFIGGPHPQHF. The J gene is TRBJ1-5, the V gene TRBV6-2 or TRBV6-3; TRBD1 agrees at 7 bases. Germline assignment: CDR1 MNHEY and CDR2 SVGEGT. This CDR3 comprises 14 residues.

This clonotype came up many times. The CDR3 DNA reads as TGCAGCACTCACTCGGGACAGGGGAACACCGGGGAGCTGTTTTTT. It translates to CSTHSGQGNTGELFF. The genes are TRBV29-1 and TRBJ2-2, with 9 bases aligning to TRBD1. The V gene's germline CDR1 is SQVTM and CDR2 ANQGSEA. Trimming cost V 8 bases and J 1 base; bases outside gene matches: 8. CDR3 size: 15 residues.

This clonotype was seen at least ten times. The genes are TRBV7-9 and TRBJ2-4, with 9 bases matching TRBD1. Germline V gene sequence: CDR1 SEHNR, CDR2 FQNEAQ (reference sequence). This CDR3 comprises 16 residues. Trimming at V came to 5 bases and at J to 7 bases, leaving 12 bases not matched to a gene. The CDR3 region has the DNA TGTGCCAGCAGCCGAGCACTCGGGACAGGGAGGAACATTCAGTACTTC. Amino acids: CASSRALGTGRNIQYF.

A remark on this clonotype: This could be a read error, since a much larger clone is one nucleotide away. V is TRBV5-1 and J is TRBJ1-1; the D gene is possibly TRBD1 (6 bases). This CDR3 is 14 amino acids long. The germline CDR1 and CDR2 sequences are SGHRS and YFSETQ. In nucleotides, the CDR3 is TGCGCCAGCAGCGTAGGGGGGCAATCGGCTGAAGCTTCCTTT. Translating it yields CASSVGGQSAEASF.

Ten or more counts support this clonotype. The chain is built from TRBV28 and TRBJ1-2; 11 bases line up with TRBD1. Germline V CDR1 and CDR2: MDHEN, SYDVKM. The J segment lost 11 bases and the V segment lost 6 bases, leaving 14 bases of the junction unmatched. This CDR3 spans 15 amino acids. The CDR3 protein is CASRTPGDRGGDYTF. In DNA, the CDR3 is TGTGCCAGCAGAACCCCGGGGGACAGGGGGGGCGATTACACCTTC.

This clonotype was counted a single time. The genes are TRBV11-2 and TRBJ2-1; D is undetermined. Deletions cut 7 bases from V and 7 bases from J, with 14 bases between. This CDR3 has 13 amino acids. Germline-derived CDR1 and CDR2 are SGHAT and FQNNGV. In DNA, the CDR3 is TGTGCCAGCACCTCAACAAAATTTAATGAGCAGTTCTTC. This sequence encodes CASTSTKFNEQFF.

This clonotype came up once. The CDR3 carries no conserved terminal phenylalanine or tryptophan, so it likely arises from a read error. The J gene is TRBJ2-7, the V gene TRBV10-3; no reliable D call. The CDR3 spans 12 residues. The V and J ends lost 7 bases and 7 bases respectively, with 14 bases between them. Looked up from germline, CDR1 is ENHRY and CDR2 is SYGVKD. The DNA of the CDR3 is TGTGCCATCAATGATGCCGGGCAAGAGCAGTACTTA. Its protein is CAINDAGQEQYL.

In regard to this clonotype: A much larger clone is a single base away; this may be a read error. The CDR3 reads CATSLDDWANILTF. In nucleotides, the CDR3 is TGTGCCACCAGCTTAGATGATTGGGCCAACATCCTGACTTTC. The chain employs TRBV11-2 and TRBJ2-6, with D unresolved. This CDR3 is 14 amino acids long. Per germline, CDR1 SGHAT and CDR2 FQNNGV.

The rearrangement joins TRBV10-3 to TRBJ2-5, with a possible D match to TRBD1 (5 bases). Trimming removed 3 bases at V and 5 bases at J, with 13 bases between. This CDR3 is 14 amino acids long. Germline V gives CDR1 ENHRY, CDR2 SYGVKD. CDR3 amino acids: CAISEGQAGETQYF. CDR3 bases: TGTGCCATCAGTGAAGGGCAAGCAGGGGAGACCCAGTACTTC.

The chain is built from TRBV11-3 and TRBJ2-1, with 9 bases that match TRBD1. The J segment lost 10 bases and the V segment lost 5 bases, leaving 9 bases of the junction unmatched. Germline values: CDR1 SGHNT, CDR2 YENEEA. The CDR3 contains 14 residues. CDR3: CASSTGQGLSEQFF. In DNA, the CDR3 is TGTGCCAGCAGCACGGGACAGGGTTTAAGCGAGCAGTTCTTC. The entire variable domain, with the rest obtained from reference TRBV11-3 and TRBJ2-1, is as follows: EAGVVQSPRYKIIEKKQPVAFWCNPISGHNTLYWYLQNLGQGPELLIRYENEEAVDDSQLPKDRFSAERLKGVDSTLKIQPAELGDSAVYLCASSTGQGLSEQFFGPGTRLTVL.

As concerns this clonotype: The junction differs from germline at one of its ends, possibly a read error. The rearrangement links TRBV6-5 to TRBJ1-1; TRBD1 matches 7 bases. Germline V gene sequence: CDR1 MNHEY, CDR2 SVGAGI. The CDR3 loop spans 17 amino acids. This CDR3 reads CASSRPGQWILNTEAFF. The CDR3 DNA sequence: TGTGCTAGCAGTCGACCGGGACAGTGGATTCTGAACACTGAAGCTTTCTTT.

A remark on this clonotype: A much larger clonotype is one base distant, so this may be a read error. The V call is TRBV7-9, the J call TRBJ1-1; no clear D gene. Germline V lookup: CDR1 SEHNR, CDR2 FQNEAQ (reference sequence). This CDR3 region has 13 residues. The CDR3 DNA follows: TGTGTCAGCAGCTTAGCTGGGAACACTGAAGCTTTCTTT. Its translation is CVSSLAGNTEAFF.

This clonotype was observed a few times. The CDR3 DNA sequence: TGTGCCAGCAGCTTAGTGGTACAAGAGACCCAGTACTTC. This encodes CASSLVVQETQYF. The chain employs TRBV7-8 and TRBJ2-5; D not resolved. CDR1 SGHVS and CDR2 FQNEAQ come from the germline V gene. The CDR3 is 13 amino acids. Trimming left V 1 base short and J 2 bases short, with 5 bases between.

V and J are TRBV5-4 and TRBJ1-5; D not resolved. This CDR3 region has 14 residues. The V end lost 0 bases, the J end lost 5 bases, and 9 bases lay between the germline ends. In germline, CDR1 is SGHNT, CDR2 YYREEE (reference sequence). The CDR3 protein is CASSLVTNDQPQHF. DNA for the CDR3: TGTGCCAGCAGCTTGGTGACTAATGATCAGCCCCAGCATTTT.

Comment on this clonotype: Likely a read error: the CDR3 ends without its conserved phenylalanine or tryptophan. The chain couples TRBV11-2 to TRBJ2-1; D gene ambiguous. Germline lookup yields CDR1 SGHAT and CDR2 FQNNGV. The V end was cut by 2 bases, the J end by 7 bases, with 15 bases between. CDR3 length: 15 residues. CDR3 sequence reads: CASSLSRGERNEQFL. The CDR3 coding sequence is TGTGCCAGCAGCTTATCCCGAGGAGAGCGAAATGAGCAGTTCTTA.

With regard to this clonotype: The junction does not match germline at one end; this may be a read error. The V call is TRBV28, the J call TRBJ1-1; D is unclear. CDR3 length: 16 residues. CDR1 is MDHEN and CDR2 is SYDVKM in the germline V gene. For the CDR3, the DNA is TGTGCCAGCGGTTTCTCCCTCAAAGGATTAAACACTGAAGCTTTCTTT. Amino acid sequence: CASGFSLKGLNTEAFF.

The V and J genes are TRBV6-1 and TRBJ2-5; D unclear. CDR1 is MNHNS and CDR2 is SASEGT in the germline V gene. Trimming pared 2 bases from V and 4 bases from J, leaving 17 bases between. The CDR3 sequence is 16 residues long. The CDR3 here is CASSEFVLTNRETQYF. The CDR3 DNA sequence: TGTGCCAGCAGTGAATTTGTTCTAACGAACCGAGAGACCCAGTACTTC.

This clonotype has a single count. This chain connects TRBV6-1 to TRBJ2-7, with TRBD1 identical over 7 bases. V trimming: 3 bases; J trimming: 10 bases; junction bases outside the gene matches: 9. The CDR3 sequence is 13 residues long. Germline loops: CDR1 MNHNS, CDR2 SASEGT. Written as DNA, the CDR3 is TGTGCCAGCAGTGACGGAGACAGGGCCGACCAGTACTTC. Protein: CASSDGDRADQYF.

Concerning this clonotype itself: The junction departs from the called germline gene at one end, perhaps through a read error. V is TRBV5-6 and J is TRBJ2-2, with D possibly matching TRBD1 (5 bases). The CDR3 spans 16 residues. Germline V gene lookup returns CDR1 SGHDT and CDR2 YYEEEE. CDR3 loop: CASSSRQRFNTWELFF. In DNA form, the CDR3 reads TGTGCCAGTAGCTCAAGACAGAGATTTAACACCTGGGAGCTGTTTTTT.

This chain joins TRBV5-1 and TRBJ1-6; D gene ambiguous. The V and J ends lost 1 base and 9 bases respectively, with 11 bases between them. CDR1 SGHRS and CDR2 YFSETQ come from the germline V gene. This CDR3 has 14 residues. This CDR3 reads CASSLYEGSSPLHF. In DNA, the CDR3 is TGCGCCAGCAGCTTGTACGAGGGCAGTTCACCCCTCCACTTT.

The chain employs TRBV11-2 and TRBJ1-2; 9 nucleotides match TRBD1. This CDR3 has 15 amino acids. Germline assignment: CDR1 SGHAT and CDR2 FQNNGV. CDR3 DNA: TGTTTCAGCATCTATACAGGGGGCTCCTCCCCTGTCTACACCTTC. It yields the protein CFSIYTGGSSPVYTF.

Here the CDR3 reads CASSGEARGYNEQFF. The CDR3, as DNA: TGTGCCAGCAGTGGAGAAGCGAGAGGATACAATGAGCAGTTCTTC. V usage is TRBV6-1 and J usage is TRBJ2-1; D not certain. The CDR3 loop spans 15 amino acids. In germline, CDR1 is MNHNS, CDR2 SASEGT. With 4 bases removed from V and 4 bases from J, the gap between germline ends came to 14 bases.